A single sample is the source of the 11 T cell receptor beta chains below, sequenced in a study of T-cell reconstitution after alpha-beta-depleted transplantation in children. TCRbeta library preparation incorporated unique molecular identifiers. TCRdb recomputed calls from the PCR reads with MiXCR, one row per CDR3 protein. The table lists some 310,000 distinct CDR3 sequences, around 20% of them singletons. This specimen consisted of PBMCs, mostly from graft donor cells, obtained 180 days after TCRalphabeta/CD19-depleted stem cell transplant. These receptors were taken from a male patient aged 10-17 years who had a stem cell transplant for acute lymphoblastic leukemia, so the T cells may come from the graft donor.

The V call is TRBV19, the J call TRBJ2-7, with D hard to call. Trimming took 5 bases from V and 0 from J, leaving 8 bases between them. The CDR3 consists of 13 residues. Germline CDR1 LNHDA, CDR2 SQIVND (reference sequence). CDR3 sequence reads: CASSFRASYEQYF. CDR3 nucleotides: TGTGCCAGTAGTTTCCGGGCCTCCTACGAGCAGTACTTC.

At least ten counts were recorded for this clonotype. The V call is TRBV5-1, the J call TRBJ2-7; the D gene is possibly TRBD1 (6 bases). V shed 0 bases and J shed 2 bases, with 12 bases lying between them. The germline gives CDR1 SGHRS, CDR2 YFSETQ. The CDR3 is 15 residues long. CDR3 sequence reads: CASSLEAGATYEQYF. CDR3 in DNA: TGCGCCAGCAGCTTGGAGGCAGGGGCCACCTACGAGCAGTACTTC.

This clonotype has at least ten counts. The V gene is TRBV4-1, the J gene TRBJ2-7; D is undetermined. Germline V gives CDR1 MGHRA, CDR2 YSYEKL. V lost 4 bases and J lost 5, with 15 bases in between. The CDR3 spans 14 residues. The CDR3: CASSPFGRRNEQYF. CDR3 DNA sequence: TGCGCCAGCAGCCCGTTTGGGCGCAGGAACGAGCAGTACTTC.

This clonotype was observed a few times. This sequence joins TRBV7-9 and TRBJ2-7; perhaps D is TRBD1 or TRBD2 (6 bases each). Germline CDR1 and CDR2: SEHNR and FQNEAQ (reference sequence). This CDR3 contains 15 residues. V was clipped by 5 bases and J by 1 base, with 15 bases between them. CDR3 sequence (DNA): TGTGCCAGCAGCCCCGGGGGCCTAAGATCCTACGAGCAGTACTTC. Its protein product is CASSPGGLRSYEQYF.

The genes are TRBV5-4 and TRBJ2-1; 8 bases match TRBD2. The CDR3 contains 19 residues. Trimming at V came to 1 base and at J to 0 bases, leaving 12 bases not matched to a gene. CDR1 is SGHNT and CDR2 is YYREEE in the germline V gene (reference sequence). As DNA, the CDR3 is TGTGCCAGCAGCTTGTTAGCGGGGATTCACCTAAGCTCCTACAATGAGCAGTTCTTC. It yields the protein CASSLLAGIHLSSYNEQFF. Full variable domain (rest looked up from reference TRBV5-4 and TRBJ2-1): ETGVTQSPTHLIKTRGQQVTLRCSSQSGHNTVSWYQQALGQGPQFIFQYYREEENGRGNFPPRFSGLQFPNYSSELNVNALELDDSALYLCASSLLAGIHLSSYNEQFFGPGTRLTVL.

This clonotype was seen only a few times. The chain couples TRBV4-1 to TRBJ1-6; D uncertain. This CDR3 region has 15 residues. Germline CDR1 reads MGHRA; CDR2 reads YSYEKL. V lost 1 base and J lost 1, with 5 bases in between. This CDR3 is CASSQAGSYNSPLHF. DNA of the CDR3: TGCGCCAGCAGCCAAGCGGGATCCTATAATTCACCCCTCCACTTT.

In its sample, this clonotype was seen a few times. The chain carries TRBV5-1 and TRBJ1-4; the D gene is possibly TRBD1 (5 bases). V dropped 0 bases and J dropped 5 bases, with 11 bases sitting between them. This CDR3 comprises 15 residues. The germline gives CDR1 SGHRS, CDR2 YFSETQ. This CDR3 reads CASSLAGGDNEKLFF. The CDR3 DNA reads as TGCGCCAGCAGCTTGGCCGGGGGGGACAATGAAAAACTGTTTTTT.

The chain links TRBV9 to TRBJ2-1; D possibly corresponds to TRBD2 (7 bases). Germline CDR1 and CDR2: SGDLS and YYNGEE. The length of the CDR3 is 15 residues. V dropped 0 bases and J dropped 6 bases, with 13 bases sitting between them. DNA for the CDR3: TGTGCCAGCAGCGTAGAGGGGGGGGCCGGCAATGAGCAGTTCTTC. It is translated as CASSVEGGAGNEQFF.

This chain uses TRBV7-3 with TRBJ2-7; unclear D gene. Germline CDR1 is SGHTA and CDR2 is FQGTGA. This CDR3 is 13 amino acids long. V was trimmed by 5 bases and J by 3 bases, leaving 11 bases between them. CDR3 DNA sequence: TGTGCCAGCAGCCCGGGCCCCCTCTACGAGCAGTACTTC. Encoded protein: CASSPGPLYEQYF.

The sample holds a few counts of this clonotype. The chain employs TRBV7-9 and TRBJ2-3; 7 bases match TRBD1. Trimming cost V 10 bases and J 4 bases; bases outside gene matches: 8. CDR3 length: 13 residues. Germline values: CDR1 SEHNR, CDR2 FQNEAQ (reference sequence). CDR3 in amino acids: CAKAKGAADTQYF. As DNA, the CDR3 is TGTGCCAAGGCTAAGGGGGCTGCAGATACGCAGTATTTT. Using reference TRBV7-9 and TRBJ2-3 for the parts outside the CDR3, the full variable domain is DTGVSQNPRHKITKRGQNVTFRCDPISEHNRLYWYRQTLGQGPEFLTYFQNEAQLEKSRLLSDRFSAERPKGSFSTLEIQRTEQGDSAMYLCAKAKGAADTQYFGPGTRLTVL.

This clonotype occurred a few times. This chain uses TRBV29-1 with TRBJ1-2; TRBD1 agrees at 8 bases. This CDR3 is 13 amino acids long. J gave up 7 bases and V 1 base, and 5 bases lay outside the gene matches. Germline CDR1 is SQVTM and CDR2 is ANQGSEA. CDR3 loop: CSVEALTGVGYTF. CDR3 in DNA: TGCAGCGTTGAAGCTTTGACAGGGGTTGGCTACACCTTC.